Sequencing of this T cell receptor beta chain was carried out in a study of shared clonotypes between healthy human individuals. V was clipped by 6 bases and J by 6 bases; unmatched bases: 16. This CDR3 region has 18 residues. Germline V gene data show CDR1 as MDHEN and CDR2 as SYDVKM. This clone appeared a single time. CD45RA+ naive and CD45RA-negative memory subsets were separated from CD4+ cells. Libraries were prepared by immunoSEQ multiplex PCR; TCRdb keeps only in-frame clonotypes and omits some of them. The sample carries about 2.5 million clones, 85% to 95% recorded once. The sample consisted of naive CD4+ T cells from PBMCs. The subset is: CD45RA+ positively selected. This chain joins TRBV28 and TRBJ2-2; TRBD2 matches at 10 bases. The clonotype was recovered from a man between 18 and 29 years old in good health. Some clones in this sample may be carry-over from other donors' samples. CDR3 in DNA: TGTGCCAGCAGCCAGGGTGGAGCGGGAGGGCTGAGCGCCGGGGAGCTGTTTTTT. Amino acid sequence: CASSQGGAGGLSAGELFF.